The next 20 T cell receptor beta chains were all read from a single sample in a study of technical replicates of blood from several donors. Repertoires were generated with immunoSEQ multiplex PCR, while TCRdb's copy carries only in-frame clones and drops some. Of tens of thousands of clones detected, around 95% appear once; the ten largest clones hold roughly 0.24%. Sequenced material: T cells isolated from PBMCs. The receptors originated from a human donor in good health.

The V and J genes are TRBV6-1 and TRBJ2-3, with 7 positions matching TRBD2. V dropped 3 bases and J dropped 2; count of bases not matched to a gene: 8. This CDR3 has 16 amino acids. Germline values: CDR1 MNHNS, CDR2 SASEGT. CDR3 region: CASSEVASGNTDTQYF. CDR3 DNA: TGTGCCAGCAGTGAGGTGGCTAGCGGAAACACAGATACGCAGTATTTT.

This chain uses TRBV9 with TRBJ2-1; D is unclear. V lost 0 bases to trimming and J lost 0 bases, with 13 bases between them. The CDR3 is made up of 17 amino acids. The germline V gene encodes CDR1 SGDLS and CDR2 YYNGEE. The CDR3 coding sequence is TGTGCCAGCAGCGTAGGACGGGTCACAACCTCCTACAATGAGCAGTTCTTC. Encoded protein: CASSVGRVTTSYNEQFF.

The genes are TRBV12-5 and TRBJ1-1; D is unclear. The CDR3 has 12 amino acids. CDR1 LGHNT and CDR2 FRNRAP come from the germline V gene. Trimming shortened V by 6 bases and J by 4 bases, and 9 bases separated the two germline ends. The CDR3 loop is CASGALFTEAFF. The CDR3 DNA follows: TGTGCTAGTGGAGCGCTTTTCACTGAAGCTTTCTTT.

V is TRBV6-6 and J is TRBJ2-1; possible D gene TRBD2, 5 bases. The CDR3 covers 15 residues. Germline CDR1 is MNHNY and CDR2 is SVGAGI (reference sequence). V gave up 4 bases and J gave up 1 base, with 11 bases separating them. This CDR3 is CASSFDPGSYNEQFF. The CDR3 bases are TGTGCCAGCAGTTTCGACCCGGGATCCTACAATGAGCAGTTCTTC.

In DNA form, the CDR3 reads TGTGCCAGCAGTGAAGGACAGATATACAATCAGCCCCAGCATTTT. It specifies CASSEGQIYNQPQHF. This rearrangement joins TRBV6-1 to TRBJ1-5; D is perhaps TRBD1 (5 bases). V lost 1 base and J 3 bases, leaving 10 bases between the germline ends. The CDR3 has 15 amino acids. Germline CDR1 MNHNS, CDR2 SASEGT.

The chain joins TRBV11-2 to TRBJ2-5; the D is unclear. The ends were cut back, 1 base at V and 3 bases at J, with 3 bases in the middle. This CDR3 contains 12 residues. Germline-derived CDR1 and CDR2 are SGHAT and FQNNGV. CDR3 sequence reads: CASSLVKETQYF. As DNA, the CDR3 is TGTGCCAGCAGCTTAGTAAAAGAGACCCAGTACTTC.

The chain couples TRBV7-9 to TRBJ1-1; D is unclear. The CDR3 loop spans 13 amino acids. Trimming removed 3 bases at V and 1 base at J, with 6 bases between. The germline V gene encodes CDR1 SEHNR and CDR2 FQNEAQ (reference sequence). CDR3 DNA: TGTGCCAGCAGCTTGGCTGGGAACACTGAAGCTTTCTTT. It codes for CASSLAGNTEAFF.

The CDR3, as DNA: TGCAGCGTTCGACTGCCGACAAAAAAGACAGGGGTCGTAATGAACACTGAAGCTTTCTTT. Its protein product is CSVRLPTKKTGVVMNTEAFF. The chain combines TRBV29-1 with TRBJ1-1; 8 bases match TRBD1. The CDR3 spans 20 residues. Looked up from germline, CDR1 is SQVTM and CDR2 is ANQGSEA. V was pared by 5 bases and J by 0 bases, with 23 bases of the junction left unmatched.

This clone was recorded only once. This sequence joins TRBV29-1 and TRBJ2-1; 7 nucleotides agree with TRBD1. The CDR3 extends over 14 amino acids. V trimming: 3 bases; J trimming: 10 bases; junction bases outside the gene matches: 12. The V gene's germline CDR1 is SQVTM and CDR2 ANQGSEA. The CDR3 region is CSVDKGRGISEQFF. CDR3 DNA: TGCAGCGTTGACAAGGGCAGGGGGATATCCGAGCAGTTCTTC.

This clone appeared a single time. The chain combines TRBV5-1 with TRBJ2-3; D is perhaps TRBD2 (6 bases). In germline, CDR1 is SGHRS, CDR2 YFSETQ. The V end lost 2 bases, the J end lost 2 bases, and 15 bases lay between the germline ends. The CDR3 is 16 residues long. The CDR3 spells CASSFGQAGFTDTQYF. CDR3 in DNA: TGCGCCAGCAGCTTCGGGCAGGCGGGATTCACAGATACGCAGTATTTT.

The rearrangement joins TRBV10-3 to TRBJ1-2; 9 nucleotides agree with TRBD1. Trimming removed 6 bases from V and 4 bases from J; junction bases left unmatched: 12. Germline lookup yields CDR1 ENHRY and CDR2 SYGVKD. The CDR3 loop spans 16 amino acids. CDR3 residues: CAIRTGTGTIFYGYTF. The CDR3 DNA reads as TGTGCCATCAGGACCGGGACAGGGACAATATTCTATGGCTACACCTTC.

The chain links TRBV19 to TRBJ2-3, with TRBD2 identical over 7 bases. Germline values: CDR1 LNHDA, CDR2 SQIVND (reference sequence). The V and J ends lost 1 base and 2 bases, in that order; junction bases with no gene match: 6. This CDR3 region has 16 residues. The chain's CDR3 is CASSIGVGRVTDTQYF. The CDR3 DNA sequence: TGTGCCAGTAGTATAGGGGTAGGGAGGGTCACAGATACGCAGTATTTT.

The V and J genes are TRBV7-9 and TRBJ1-5; D is unclear. Germline CDR1 reads SEHNR; CDR2 reads FQNEAQ (reference sequence). V lost 4 bases and J 0 bases, leaving 7 bases between the germline ends. CDR3 length: 14 amino acids. CDR3 loop: CASSSDYSNQPQHF. CDR3 nucleotide sequence: TGTGCCAGCAGCTCGGACTATAGCAATCAGCCCCAGCATTTT.

The chain recombines TRBV19 with TRBJ1-1, with a tentative D call TRBD1 (6 bases). Per the germline V gene, CDR1 is LNHDA and CDR2 is SQIVND (reference sequence). The CDR3 has 15 residues. Trimming shortened V by 4 bases and J by 0 bases, and 12 bases separated the two germline ends. CDR3 residues: CASSRYRDVNTEAFF. CDR3 nucleotide sequence: TGTGCCAGTAGTAGGTACAGGGATGTGAACACTGAAGCTTTCTTT. Drawing the rest from reference TRBV19 and TRBJ1-1, the complete variable domain is DGGITQSPKYLFRKEGQNVTLSCEQNLNHDAMYWYRQDPGQGLRLIYYSQIVNDFQKGDIAEGYSVSREKKESFPLTVTSAQKNPTAFYLCASSRYRDVNTEAFFGQGTRLTVV.

The chain uses TRBV6-5 and TRBJ2-7; possible D gene TRBD1, 5 bases. The CDR3 totals 15 residues. Between the trimmed V and J ends, which lost 6 bases and 3 bases, there was a span of 18 bases. Germline CDR1 and CDR2: MNHEY and SVGAGI. CDR3 nucleotides: TGTGCCAGCAGCAGAACAATCCAGGGTATCTACGAGCAGTACTTC. It encodes CASSRTIQGIYEQYF.

The chain recombines TRBV6-5 with TRBJ1-4; 8 nucleotides agree with TRBD1. This CDR3 contains 14 residues. Germline CDR1 is MNHEY and CDR2 is SVGAGI. With V trimmed by 6 bases and J by 8 bases, 8 bases remained unmatched. The CDR3 is CASSAGTGLEKLFF. The CDR3 region has the DNA TGTGCCAGCAGCGCGGGGACAGGTCTGGAAAAACTGTTTTTT.

The chain has TRBV7-2 and TRBJ1-2; 8 positions agree with TRBD1. The CDR3 is made up of 14 amino acids. Germline V gene sequence: CDR1 SGHTA, CDR2 FQGNSA. V shed 4 bases, J shed 4 bases, and the junction held 5 bases outside the gene matches. The CDR3 bases are TGTGCCAGCAGCTGGGAGACAGGGGCCTATGGCTACACCTTC. Its protein is CASSWETGAYGYTF.

The chain links TRBV9 to TRBJ2-1; possible D gene TRBD2, 6 bases. Trimming took off 0 bases at V and 9 bases at J, with 16 bases between the two ends. CDR3 size: 15 residues. Germline loops: CDR1 SGDLS, CDR2 YYNGEE. CDR3 region: CASSVAKRVFSEQFF. The CDR3 DNA follows: TGTGCCAGCAGCGTAGCTAAGCGGGTATTTAGTGAGCAGTTCTTC.

This clone has only one observation. This chain uses TRBV5-4 with TRBJ2-1; D not resolved. The V end lost 0 bases, the J end lost 7 bases, and 11 bases lay between the germline ends. Germline CDR1 is SGHNT and CDR2 is YYREEE (reference sequence). This CDR3 comprises 14 residues. The CDR3 spells CASSLAEASNEQFF. DNA of the CDR3: TGTGCCAGCAGCTTGGCCGAAGCATCAAATGAGCAGTTCTTC.

The rearrangement uses TRBV5-6 and TRBJ1-2, with 9 bases fitting TRBD1. This CDR3 spans 15 amino acids. The V and J ends lost 2 bases and 6 bases, in that order; junction bases with no gene match: 8. CDR1 is SGHDT and CDR2 is YYEEEE in the germline V gene. The CDR3 reads CASSFLVRTGDGYTF. The CDR3 DNA reads as TGTGCCAGCAGCTTCTTGGTTAGGACAGGGGATGGCTACACCTTC.